This T cell receptor beta chain is drawn from a study of technical replicates of blood from several donors. CDR1 and CDR2 from the germline V gene are PRHDT and FYEKMQ (reference sequence). The CDR3 extends over 14 amino acids. Trimming left V 3 bases short and J 3 bases short, with 12 bases between. The protocol was immunoSEQ multiplex PCR, while the TCRdb copy is restricted to in-frame clones and leaves out a portion. Altogether some 85,000 clones are present, about 96% being singletons, with the ten largest covering approximately 0.3%. V usage is TRBV13 and J usage is TRBJ2-7; D is perhaps TRBD2 (5 bases). The receptor's source is a human donor in good health. Sequences were obtained from T cells isolated from PBMCs. The CDR3 loop is CASSLVAGHYEQYF. For the CDR3, the DNA is TGTGCCAGCAGCTTGGTGGCGGGTCACTACGAGCAGTACTTC.